This TCR beta chain stems from a study of T-cell memory formation after mild COVID-19. V was trimmed by 0 bases and J by 7 bases, leaving 3 bases between them. The germline gives CDR1 SGHTA, CDR2 FQGNSA. The CDR3 covers 11 residues. Many counts were recorded for this clonotype. TCRdb itself ran the 5' RACE reads through MiXCR, one entry per CDR3 protein. The repertoire has about 210,000 distinct CDR3 sequences, 10% of them found once; the top ten carry approximately 3%. This TCR derives from a man aged 18 to 29 who had mild COVID-19 (a few samples of this study predate the infection). Cell type and time point are not known. This chain connects TRBV7-2 to TRBJ2-5; D gene unclear. Sequencing input: PBMCs or a T cell subset sorted from them (not recorded which). CDR3 sequence: CASSLAGTQYF. The DNA for the CDR3 is TGTGCCAGCAGCTTAGCTGGGACCCAGTACTTC.